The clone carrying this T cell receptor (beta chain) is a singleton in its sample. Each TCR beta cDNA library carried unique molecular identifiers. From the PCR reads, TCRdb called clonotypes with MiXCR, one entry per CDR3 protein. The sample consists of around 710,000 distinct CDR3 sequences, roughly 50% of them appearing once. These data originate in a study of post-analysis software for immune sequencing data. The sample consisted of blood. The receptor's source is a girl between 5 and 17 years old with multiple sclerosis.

The CDR3: CSGPHPGSHEQFF. In DNA, the CDR3 is TGCAGCGGCCCCCATCCGGGCTCCCATGAGCAGTTCTTC. The chain is built from TRBV29-1 and TRBJ2-1; D is unclear. CDR3 length equals 13 residues. The V end lost 7 bases, the J end lost 8 bases, and 18 bases lay between the germline ends. Germline CDR1 reads SQVTM; CDR2 reads ANQGSEA.